This TCR beta chain derives from a study of cytomegalovirus exposure and HLA in healthy donors. Both 60 Vbeta primers and 13 Jbeta primers went into the PCR. The table came from immunoSEQ multiplex PCR; TCRdb's copy has only in-frame clones and leaves some out. The table lists roughly 80,000 clones, 72% of them singletons. With V trimmed by 3 bases and J by 8 bases, 10 bases remained unmatched. CDR1 and CDR2 from the germline V gene are SGHRS and YFSETQ. The CDR3 spans 15 residues. To note about this clone: Its antigen is still unknown.

General study points: The study recorded about 150 TCR beta chains that were cytomegalovirus-associated.

This clonotype was obtained from a man between 60 and 70 years old in good health and CMV-seropositive. The chain joins TRBV5-1 to TRBJ1-3; 8 bases map to TRBD1. The sequencing input was PBMCs. CDR3 nucleotide sequence: TGCGCCAGCAGCTCGGGGGGACAGGTGATAGACACCATATATTTT. This gives the protein CASSSGGQVIDTIYF.